This TCR beta chain originates from a study of vaccination effects on CD4 cells after COVID-19 (dated by TCRdb to between 2021 and 2024). Concerning the study at large: Participants received two doses of either the BNT162b2 or the mRNA-1273 mRNA SARS-CoV-2 vaccine. SARS-CoV-2 spike-specific CD4+ TCR repertoires from before and after mRNA vaccination were compared in COVID-19 convalescent patients and in infection-naive vaccine recipients. Altogether, roughly 10 COVID-19 convalescent patients and a handful of SARS-CoV-2-naive healthy vaccine recipients made up the full study. Cultures from other donors in the study were sequenced with the Oncomine TCR Beta short-read assay on an Illumina iSeq 100.

For this clone: Its antigen has not been determined. It has no much larger one-base neighbor in the sample; base qualities were not kept.

In the ViraFEST assay, PBMC were stimulated with viral peptide pools, and TCR sequencing was then used to find antigen-specific CD4+ T cell clonotypes based on their expansion. After less than 13 days of culture, CD4+ T cells were isolated with the EasySep CD4+ T cell isolation kit. The absence of prior SARS-CoV-2 infection in healthy vaccine recipients was confirmed by negative nucleocapsid antibodies before and after vaccination. Each well held 2 million to 2.5 million PBMC cultured in IMDM containing around 5% human AB serum, roughly 9.9 IU/ml IL-2 and gentamicin, along with approximately 10 ug/ml peptides. Half of the culture medium was replaced with fresh IL-2-containing medium on days 3 and 7. Unless noted otherwise, every peptide stimulation condition was grown in triplicate wells. Using Ficoll-Paque Plus gradient centrifugation, PBMC were separated from whole blood and then either used fresh or cryopreserved at -140C. Overlapping peptide pools spanned the spike proteins of SARS-CoV-2 and the common cold coronaviruses HCoV-NL63, HCoV-OC43 and HCoV-229E. The QIAamp micro DNA kit was used to extract genomic DNA from the cultured CD4+ T cells.

Paper-wide results and their limitations: Among healthy vaccine recipients, nearly all vaccine-induced clones were SARS-CoV-2 mono-reactive, and only 1 of 255 was cross-reactive with common cold coronaviruses. Marked clonal contraction was observed in both infection-induced and vaccine-induced clones at late post-vaccination timepoints, consistent with waning T cell responses. Limitations of the study were the small number of convalescent patients and the absence of early post-infection timepoints.

Library method: the immunoSEQ multiplex PCR assay. DNA from the CD4+ T cells that had been cultured and isolated underwent TCR beta CDR3 sequencing. The original methods were these. Non-productive TCR sequences were removed, reads were trimmed to the CDR3 region, and CDR3s of at least 7 amino acids were retained. Antigen-specific clonotypes were identified using the MANAFEST web app by comparison of expansion in peptide wells against reference cultures. To be called positive, a clone needed expansion at FDR<0.05 compared with the reference and with all other wells, an odds ratio greater than 5, and a frequency greater than 0.1% in two replicate wells. Cross-reactive clonotypes were defined as significantly expanded in SARS-CoV-2 spike wells and in at least one common cold coronavirus spike condition. CDR3 similarity was assessed by Levenshtein distance using the stringdist R package, and unrooted trees were constructed with ape in R 3.6.1. TCRdb took this table from immuneACCESS and kept in-frame rearrangements with V and J called. Such tables lack part of the clones; where checked against another copy, unresolved V genes explain under half of the gap, and the rest is unexplained. Clone size and V and J calls were adopted from that table, with D and trimming inferred from the DNA. The sample table contains fewer than 40,000 clones; only one count was recorded for about two thirds of them. Approximately 22% of the sample is taken by the ten largest.

Per the germline V gene (reference sequence), SGHNT is the CDR1 and YYREEE is the CDR2. Here V drops 0 bases and J drops 8 bases, and the junction holds 1 base not matched to any gene. The CDR3 numbers 15 residues from cysteine through phenylalanine. Kept here is only the CDR3 DNA, which spans 45 bases and is read in frame from base 1. Material: CD4+ T cells from PBMCs cultured with SARS-CoV-2 spike peptides, obtained before COVID-19 vaccination. Explained via the paper, the cell subset or site label denotes: SARS-CoV-2 spike overlapping peptide pool stimulation. The receptor's source is a human donor who received a COVID-19 vaccine. The V and J segments used are TRBV5-4 and TRBJ1-6, and 11 bases in between align with TRBD1. The sequenced DNA is TGTGCCAGCAGCTTGGAGGGACAGGGGGATTCACCCCTCCACTTT. Translation gives CASSLEGQGDSPLHF.